These 23 T cell receptor beta chains were all obtained from the same sample, sequenced in a study of early T cells in non-severe SARS-CoV-2 infection. TCRdb re-called the 5' RACE reads through MiXCR, storing one row per CDR3 protein. The sample includes some 66,000 distinct CDR3 sequences, roughly 9.1% of them seen just once. Sequencing used whole blood. The receptors stem from an adult who was a healthcare worker with PCR-confirmed SARS-CoV-2 infection or an uninfected control (not recorded which).

This clonotype was observed a few times. The genes are TRBV12-3 or TRBV12-4 and TRBJ2-3; D ambiguous. This CDR3 has 13 amino acids. Between the trimmed V and J ends, which lost 3 bases and 3 bases, there was a span of 7 bases. In DNA, the CDR3 is TGTGCCAGCAGTTTGTCCGGGACAGATACGCAGTATTTT. Translating it yields CASSLSGTDTQYF.

The chain recombines TRBV19 with TRBJ2-2, with TRBD2 matching over 7 bases. Trimming took 3 bases from V and 4 from J; bases not matched to a gene: 2. Per germline, CDR1 LNHDA and CDR2 SQIVND (reference sequence). The CDR3 is 14 residues long. This CDR3 is CASSIREGTGELFF. Written as DNA, the CDR3 is TGTGCCAGTAGTATTAGGGAGGGCACCGGGGAGCTGTTTTTT. The complete variable domain, with remaining parts taken from reference TRBV19 and TRBJ2-2, reads DGGITQSPKYLFRKEGQNVTLSCEQNLNHDAMYWYRQDPGQGLRLIYYSQIVNDFQKGDIAEGYSVSREKKESFPLTVTSAQKNPTAFYLCASSIREGTGELFFGEGSRLTVL.

This chain connects TRBV10-3 to TRBJ2-5; perhaps TRBD2 as D (5 bases). V lost 3 bases to trimming and J lost 4 bases, with 6 bases between them. The CDR3 is made up of 12 amino acids. CDR1 and CDR2 from the germline V gene are ENHRY and SYGVKD. This chain's CDR3 is CAISDRGETQYF. DNA of the CDR3: TGTGCCATCAGTGACCGGGGAGAGACCCAGTACTTC.

This clonotype appeared a few times. The chain employs TRBV5-1 and TRBJ1-5; D perhaps matches TRBD1 (5 bases). V gave up 4 bases and J gave up 8 bases, with 19 bases separating them. Germline CDR1 reads SGHRS; CDR2 reads YFSETQ. The CDR3 sequence is 15 residues long. In DNA, the CDR3 is TGCGCCAGCAGCAATGGCCAGGGCGGGGGAGAGCCCCAGCATTTT. Protein product: CASSNGQGGGEPQHF.

The chain combines TRBV4-1 with TRBJ2-7; 8 bases agree with TRBD2. CDR3 length: 15 residues. The J segment lost 0 bases and the V segment lost 3 bases, leaving 4 bases of the junction unmatched. Germline values: CDR1 MGHRA, CDR2 YSYEKL. This CDR3 reads CASSQTSESSYEQYF. DNA for the CDR3: TGCGCCAGCAGCCAGACTAGCGAGAGCTCCTACGAGCAGTACTTC.

This clonotype was counted many times. This chain connects TRBV7-9 to TRBJ2-5; D is perhaps TRBD1 (5 bases). V was pared by 5 bases and J by 3 bases, with 10 bases between. The CDR3 contains 13 residues. Germline assignment: CDR1 SEHNR and CDR2 FQNEAQ (reference sequence). CDR3 DNA: TGTGCCAGCAGCGTGGGCAGGGAAGAGACCCAGTACTTC. Translated: CASSVGREETQYF.

This clonotype was seen at least ten times. V is TRBV3-1 and J is TRBJ1-1; no clear D. Germline V gene lookup returns CDR1 LGHDT and CDR2 YNNKEL (reference sequence). CDR3 length: 14 amino acids. Trimming removed 1 base at V and 2 bases at J, with 8 bases between. This chain's CDR3 is CASSQVPGNTEAFF. The CDR3 DNA sequence: TGTGCCAGCAGCCAAGTTCCAGGCAACACTGAAGCTTTCTTT.

The chain combines TRBV4-3 with TRBJ2-7; a weak D match, TRBD2 (6 bases). The ends were cut back, 0 bases at V and 3 bases at J, with 15 bases in the middle. CDR1 is LGHNA and CDR2 is YSLEER in the germline V gene. The CDR3 totals 16 residues. CDR3 region: CASSQEWDSGVYEQYF. The CDR3 DNA is TGCGCCAGCAGCCAAGAGTGGGACTCAGGCGTCTACGAGCAGTACTTC.

There are many counts of this clonotype. The chain combines TRBV20-1 with TRBJ2-4; 8 bases align to TRBD1. Trimming took 1 base from V and 8 from J; bases not matched to a gene: 7. Germline CDR1 is DFQATT and CDR2 is SNEGSKA (reference sequence). The CDR3 consists of 14 residues. The CDR3 DNA reads TGCAGTGCTAGAGGAGACAGGGGTTGGGACATTCAGTACTTC. Protein product: CSARGDRGWDIQYF.

Only a few counts were recorded for this clonotype. This may be a read error: a much more frequent sequence differs by one nucleotide. The rearrangement links TRBV5-1 to TRBJ2-6; D not certain. The V end lost 0 bases, the J end lost 0 bases, and 7 bases lay between the germline ends. The CDR3 contains 16 residues. Germline assignment: CDR1 SGHRS and CDR2 YFSETQ. The CDR3 DNA sequence: TGCGCCAGCAGCTTGGAGTTCCGCTCTGGGGCCAACGTCCTGACTTTC. It is translated as CASSLEFRSGANVLTF.

This chain connects TRBV7-2 to TRBJ2-2, with TRBD2 as a possible D gene (6 bases). CDR1 and CDR2 (germline): SGHTA, FQGNSA. V was shortened by 0 bases and J by 1 base, with 9 bases between the two germline ends. The length of the CDR3 is 16 residues. As DNA, the CDR3 is TGTGCCAGCAGCTTAGCGGCTAGCGTGAACACCGGGGAGCTGTTTTTT. This translates into CASSLAASVNTGELFF.

In its sample, this clonotype was seen many times. The genes are TRBV6-2 or TRBV6-3 and TRBJ1-5; no reliable D call. The CDR3 is 14 residues long. V lost 2 bases, J lost 0 bases, and 5 bases lay in between. The germline CDR1 and CDR2 sequences are MNHEY and SVGEGT. The CDR3 region is CASSYSYSNQPQHF. The CDR3, as DNA: TGTGCCAGCAGTTACAGCTATAGCAATCAGCCCCAGCATTTT.

The table lists this clonotype with many counts. The chain uses TRBV4-3 and TRBJ1-4; tentative D call: TRBD1 (6 bases). Trimming left V 3 bases short and J 2 bases short, with 10 bases between. This CDR3 contains 15 residues. Germline lookup yields CDR1 LGHNA and CDR2 YSLEER. This chain's CDR3 is CASSHNRVTNEKLFF. CDR3 coding DNA: TGCGCCAGCAGCCACAACAGGGTGACTAATGAAAAACTGTTTTTT.

This clonotype was observed many times. The J gene is TRBJ2-1, the V gene TRBV29-1; TRBD2 matches 9 bases. Trimming removed 7 bases from V and 0 bases from J; junction bases left unmatched: 4. CDR3 length equals 14 residues. Germline assignment: CDR1 SQVTM and CDR2 ANQGSEA. As DNA, the CDR3 is TGCAGCGGCCGCGGGGGGGTCTCCTACAATGAGCAGTTCTTC. It translates to CSGRGGVSYNEQFF.

This clonotype was found a few times. The chain combines TRBV9 with TRBJ2-7; 7 positions match TRBD2. The CDR3 runs to 16 residues. Germline trimming cut 0 bases from V and 2 bases from J; bases unmatched to any gene: 8. The germline V gene has CDR1 SGDLS and CDR2 YYNGEE. The chain's CDR3 is CASSVGLARTTYEQYF. The CDR3 nucleotides read TGTGCCAGCAGCGTAGGACTAGCCCGAACAACCTACGAGCAGTACTTC.

This clonotype was seen repeatedly, ten times or more. The chain couples TRBV28 to TRBJ2-6; D is uncertain. Germline lookup yields CDR1 MDHEN and CDR2 SYDVKM. Trimming pared 5 bases from V and 0 bases from J, leaving 14 bases between. This CDR3 spans 17 amino acids. The CDR3 region has the DNA TGTGCCAGCAGTCCAATCGACATTAGCTCTGGGGCCAACGTCCTGACTTTC. Its translation is CASSPIDISSGANVLTF.

The rearrangement links TRBV5-4 to TRBJ2-3; 7 bases align to TRBD2. This CDR3 is built from 17 residues. The junction had 12 bases not matched to a gene; V was cut back by 4 bases and J by 1 base. The V gene's germline CDR1 is SGHNT and CDR2 YYREEE (reference sequence). CDR3 sequence reads: CASSQRASGARTDTQYF. The CDR3 nucleotides are TGTGCCAGCAGCCAAAGGGCTAGCGGAGCCCGCACAGATACGCAGTATTTT.

This clonotype has ten or more counts. V is TRBV7-2 and J is TRBJ2-3; 8 bases map to TRBD2. V dropped 5 bases and J dropped 1; count of bases not matched to a gene: 8. CDR1 and CDR2 from the germline V gene are SGHTA and FQGNSA. This CDR3 is 16 amino acids long. Written as DNA, the CDR3 is TGTGCCAGCAGCGCAAATAGCGGGACCGGCACAGATACGCAGTATTTT. Its protein product is CASSANSGTGTDTQYF.

This clonotype has ten or more counts. The junction departs from the called germline gene at one end, perhaps through a read error. The rearrangement links TRBV20-1 to TRBJ2-7; possible D gene TRBD1, 7 bases. The V gene's germline CDR1 is DFQATT and CDR2 SNEGSKA (reference sequence). The CDR3 length is 12 residues. CDR3 in DNA: TGCAGTGCTAGAGATCAGGGGGGCCTATTTGCTTTC. The encoded protein is CSARDQGGLFAF.

The V and J genes are TRBV5-4 and TRBJ1-6; D is undetermined. Germline V gives CDR1 SGHNT, CDR2 YYREEE (reference sequence). CDR3 size: 14 residues. The V end was cut by 0 bases, the J end by 7 bases, with 8 bases between. The CDR3 loop is CASSLEHGNSPLHF. The CDR3 DNA reads as TGTGCCAGCAGCTTGGAGCATGGGAATTCACCCCTCCACTTT.

In this sample, this clonotype turned up many times. The chain joins TRBV19 to TRBJ1-5, with 9 bases identical to TRBD1. CDR1 is LNHDA, CDR2 SQIVND, per germline (reference sequence). With V trimmed by 9 bases and J by 5 bases, 5 bases remained unmatched. The CDR3 spans 13 residues. The CDR3 DNA sequence: TGTGCCAGCCGGGACAGGGATGATCAGCCCCAGCATTTT. Encoded protein: CASRDRDDQPQHF.

Many counts were recorded for this clonotype. The genes are TRBV29-1 and TRBJ1-2; 7 bases are shared with TRBD1. Germline loops: CDR1 SQVTM, CDR2 ANQGSEA. Unmatched junction bases numbered 3, after V lost 4 bases and J lost 4 bases. The CDR3 spans 12 residues. The CDR3 region has the DNA TGCAGCGTTGCCCCAGGGGGCTATGGCTACACCTTC. It yields the protein CSVAPGGYGYTF.

In its sample, this clonotype was seen a few times. V and J are TRBV3-1 and TRBJ2-2; no clear D. The CDR3 sequence is 15 residues long. Germline loops: CDR1 LGHDT, CDR2 YNNKEL (reference sequence). Trimming removed 1 base at V and 3 bases at J, with 9 bases between. The CDR3 reads CASSQGIRYTGELFF. DNA of the CDR3: TGTGCCAGCAGCCAAGGGATCAGGTACACCGGGGAGCTGTTTTTT.